This T cell receptor (beta chain) was recovered during a study of blood T cell repertoires in COVID-19. The method was immunoSEQ multiplex PCR; TCRdb's version includes in-frame clones alone and lacks a portion of them. Of 95,000 to 150,000 clones detected, roughly 70% appear once; the ten largest clones hold about 0.85%. This clone was observed a few times. The CDR3 has 13 residues. V was clipped by 1 base and J by 5 bases, with 5 bases between them. Germline V CDR1 and CDR2: SGHTA, FQGNSA. The sequenced material came from peripheral blood. This TCR derives from a human donor with acute or convalescent COVID-19. The donor label of this sample is uncertain. V gene TRBV7-2 combines with J gene TRBJ1-4, with D maybe TRBD1 (5 bases). In DNA, the CDR3 is TGTGCCAGCAGCTTAGGGACAAATGAAAAACTGTTTTTT. This translates into CASSLGTNEKLFF.